A single sample gave rise to the 29 T cell receptor beta chains below, sequenced in a study of cytotoxic CD8 clonotypes in ibrutinib-treated CLL (dated by TCRdb to the early 2020s). This specimen's time point label, per the study, means: progressive disease on ibrutinib. The method behind the library was the immunoSEQ multiplex PCR assay. In TCRdb, the immuneACCESS table is reduced to in-frame sequences with V and J assigned. These tables do not hold every clone; where another copy was compared, an unresolved V gene accounts for under half, and the others remain unexplained. The sample includes roughly 70,000 clones, with around 84% observed a single time. The leading ten clones occupy approximately 7.7% of the sample. Source: PBMCs, taken at disease progression, from a patient treated with ibrutinib. These receptors came from a human donor with chronic lymphocytic leukemia.

This chain uses TRBV4-2 with TRBJ2-3; 15 nucleotides align to TRBD2. The germline CDR1 and CDR2 sequences are LGHNA and YNFKEQ. Losses at the gene ends were 3 bases for V and 4 bases for J; bases not matched to a gene: 5. This CDR3 is built from 17 residues. CDR3 residues: CASSHQGLAGGPDTQYF. The CDR3 DNA sequence: TGTGCCAGCAGCCACCAAGGACTAGCGGGAGGGCCAGATACGCAGTATTTT.

The chain employs TRBV4-2 and TRBJ1-6; maybe TRBD1 (5 bases). This CDR3 has 16 amino acids. V lost 1 base and J 6 bases, leaving 13 bases between the germline ends. Per germline, CDR1 LGHNA and CDR2 YNFKEQ. CDR3 protein: CASSQGGWGSNSPLHF. The CDR3 bases are TGTGCCAGCAGCCAAGGGGGGTGGGGCTCTAATTCACCCCTCCACTTT.

This chain links TRBV6-6 with TRBJ1-1; no reliable D call. The CDR3 has 13 amino acids. Trimming took 6 bases from V and 1 from J, leaving 9 bases between them. CDR1 is MNHNY and CDR2 is SVGAGI in the germline V gene (reference sequence). For the CDR3, the DNA is TGTGCCAGCAGGCCACAGAGGAACACTGAAGCTTTCTTT. Protein product: CASRPQRNTEAFF.

This rearrangement joins TRBV5-8 to TRBJ1-5, with unresolved D. CDR3 size: 13 residues. V lost 0 bases, J lost 7 bases, and 8 bases lay in between. CDR1 is SGHTS and CDR2 is YDEGEE in the germline V gene. CDR3 region: CASSLGWEQPQHF. As DNA, the CDR3 is TGTGCCAGCAGCTTGGGCTGGGAGCAGCCCCAGCATTTT.

This clone is large (0.1 to 1%) in the sample. V and J are TRBV4-2 and TRBJ2-7, with a weak D call TRBD1 (5 bases). CDR1 and CDR2 (germline): LGHNA, YNFKEQ. Trimming took off 3 bases at V and 6 bases at J, with 21 bases between the two ends. The CDR3 sequence is 16 residues long. CDR3 region: CASSHGIDDSASEQYF. DNA of the CDR3: TGTGCCAGCAGCCATGGTATTGATGACAGCGCGAGCGAGCAGTACTTC.

The chain is built from TRBV6-6 and TRBJ2-7; D unresolved. Germline loops: CDR1 MNHNY, CDR2 SVGAGI (reference sequence). The V end lost 1 base, the J end lost 0 bases, and 7 bases lay between the germline ends. The CDR3 loop spans 14 amino acids. The CDR3: CASSYYKDSYEQYF. In DNA, the CDR3 is TGTGCCAGCAGTTACTACAAGGACTCCTACGAGCAGTACTTC.

V gene TRBV19 combines with J gene TRBJ1-5; 8 bases fit TRBD1. Germline CDR1 reads LNHDA; CDR2 reads SQIVND (reference sequence). After removal of 7 bases from V and 4 bases from J, the junction contained 9 bases not matched to a gene. The CDR3 is 15 residues long. Here the CDR3 reads CASKPGTGSNQPQHF. CDR3 coding DNA: TGTGCCAGTAAACCGGGGACAGGTAGTAATCAGCCCCAGCATTTT.

The genes are TRBV28 and TRBJ1-1, with 9 bases aligning to TRBD1. Trimming took 4 bases from V and 1 from J; bases not matched to a gene: 1. CDR1 MDHEN and CDR2 SYDVKM come from the germline V gene. This CDR3 contains 14 residues. This chain's CDR3 is CASSSGQGNTEAFF. The CDR3 coding sequence is TGTGCCAGCAGTTCGGGACAGGGGAACACTGAAGCTTTCTTT. Based on the CDR3 plus reference TRBV28 and TRBJ1-1, the full variable domain is DVKVTQSSRYLVKRTGEKVFLECVQDMDHENMFWYRQDPGLGLRLIYFSYDVKMKEKGDIPEGYSVSREKKERFSLILESASTNQTSMYLCASSSGQGNTEAFFGQGTRLTVV.

The V and J genes are TRBV5-1 and TRBJ2-7; TRBD1 is a possible D gene (6 bases). Trimming removed 1 base from V and 4 bases from J, with 12 bases in between. The length of the CDR3 is 14 residues. Germline loops: CDR1 SGHRS, CDR2 YFSETQ. CDR3 sequence (DNA): TGCGCCAGCAGCTTGTTTACAGGGAAGTACGAGCAGTACTTC. The encoded protein is CASSLFTGKYEQYF. Full variable domain (remainder filled in from reference TRBV5-1 and TRBJ2-7): KAGVTQTPRYLIKTRGQQVTLSCSPISGHRSVSWYQQTPGQGLQFLFEYFSETQRNKGNFPGRFSGRQFSNSRSEMNVSTLELGDSALYLCASSLFTGKYEQYFGPGTRLTVT.

The rearrangement joins TRBV5-4 to TRBJ1-2, with TRBD1 as a possible D gene (6 bases). CDR3 length: 14 amino acids. CDR1 is SGHNT, CDR2 YYREEE, per germline (reference sequence). V lost 0 bases to trimming and J lost 3 bases, with 9 bases between them. As DNA, the CDR3 is TGTGCCAGCAGCTTGGGGGGGGCCGACTATGGCTACACCTTC. The encoded protein is CASSLGGADYGYTF.

On this clone itself: Other DNA sequences in this sample translate to the same CDR3. V usage is TRBV18 and J usage is TRBJ1-2, with 7 bases that match TRBD1. The CDR3 length is 13 residues. V shed 3 bases, J shed 3 bases, and the junction held 1 base outside the gene matches. The germline gives CDR1 KGHSH, CDR2 LQKENI. The CDR3 protein is CASSPDRDYGYTF. In DNA, the CDR3 is TGTGCCAGCTCACCTGACAGGGACTATGGCTACACCTTC.

V gene TRBV7-8 combines with J gene TRBJ1-4; 7 nucleotides line up with TRBD1. The germline V gene encodes CDR1 SGHVS and CDR2 FQNEAQ. The CDR3 spans 16 residues. Germline trimming cut 3 bases from V and 0 bases from J; bases unmatched to any gene: 4. Here the CDR3 reads CASSFRDSATNEKLFF. CDR3 nucleotides: TGTGCCAGCAGCTTCCGGGACAGTGCAACTAATGAAAAACTGTTTTTT.

V usage is TRBV7-9 and J usage is TRBJ1-1, with 10 bases lining up with TRBD1. V shed 5 bases and J 1 base; nucleotides not matched to a gene: 7. CDR3 length: 16 amino acids. CDR1 and CDR2 from the germline V gene are SEHNR and FQNEAQ (reference sequence). The CDR3 DNA is TGTGCCAGCAGCGAACGCCGGGACAGGGGGAACACTGAAGCTTTCTTT. Protein product: CASSERRDRGNTEAFF.

This rearrangement joins TRBV7-8 to TRBJ1-2; no clear D. Trimming cost V 4 bases and J 3 bases, with 15 bases left between them. The germline V gene encodes CDR1 SGHVS and CDR2 FQNEAQ. CDR3 length: 15 amino acids. The CDR3 sequence is CASSYLEEVDYGYTF. CDR3 bases: TGTGCCAGCAGCTACCTGGAGGAAGTGGACTATGGCTACACCTTC.

This clone turned up a few times. CDR3 DNA sequence: TGTGCCATCAGTGATAGCGGGAGGGAACGCAATGAGCAGTTCTTC. Translating gives CAISDSGRERNEQFF. V is TRBV10-3 and J is TRBJ2-1, with 11 nucleotides matching TRBD2. Trimming took 3 bases from V and 6 from J; bases not matched to a gene: 4. Germline CDR1 and CDR2: ENHRY and SYGVKD. The CDR3 length is 15 residues.

The J gene is TRBJ1-4, the V gene TRBV4-2; maybe TRBD1 (6 bases). Germline V gene sequence: CDR1 LGHNA, CDR2 YNFKEQ. This CDR3 has 16 amino acids. V lost 1 base, J lost 5 bases, and 14 bases lay in between. The CDR3 sequence is CASSQAQGIGNEKLFF. CDR3 nucleotides: TGTGCCAGCAGCCAAGCTCAGGGGATAGGCAATGAAAAACTGTTTTTT.

This sequence joins TRBV7-2 and TRBJ1-2; possible D gene TRBD1, 6 bases. V gave up 2 bases and J gave up 8 bases, with 12 bases separating them. Germline CDR1 is SGHTA and CDR2 is FQGNSA. The CDR3 is 13 amino acids. CDR3 loop: CASSLMGALGYTF. In nucleotides, the CDR3 is TGTGCCAGCAGCTTAATGGGGGCTCTGGGCTACACCTTC.

This clone was seen only a few times. J is TRBJ1-5 and V is TRBV7-2; no reliable D call. CDR3 length: 13 residues. Trimming removed 5 bases at V and 4 bases at J, with 9 bases between. Germline CDR1 SGHTA, CDR2 FQGNSA. The CDR3, as DNA: TGTGCCAGCAGCCCTTCGATAAATCAGCCCCAGCATTTT. Translating it yields CASSPSINQPQHF.

The J gene is TRBJ2-6, the V gene TRBV19; 7 bases are a match to TRBD1. The CDR3 extends over 16 amino acids. Germline V gene lookup returns CDR1 LNHDA and CDR2 SQIVND (reference sequence). Trimming took 5 bases from V and 0 from J; bases not matched to a gene: 4. The DNA of the CDR3 is TGTGCCAGTAGTCACAGGGGACCCTCTGGGGCCAACGTCCTGACTTTC. Translation: CASSHRGPSGANVLTF. Using reference TRBV19 and TRBJ2-6 for the parts outside the CDR3, the full variable domain is DGGITQSPKYLFRKEGQNVTLSCEQNLNHDAMYWYRQDPGQGLRLIYYSQIVNDFQKGDIAEGYSVSREKKESFPLTVTSAQKNPTAFYLCASSHRGPSGANVLTFGAGSRLTVL.

The table lists this clone with a few counts. For the CDR3, the DNA is TGCGCCAGCAGTCAATCTCATACCGGGCAGAACTATGGCTACACCTTC. Translation: CASSQSHTGQNYGYTF. V and J are TRBV23-1 and TRBJ1-2; D call uncertain. TRBV23-1 is classed as an ORF, of uncertain function. V gave up 0 bases and J gave up 2 bases, with 13 bases separating them. This CDR3 spans 16 amino acids.

V usage is TRBV7-2 and J usage is TRBJ1-5; TRBD1 is a possible D gene (5 bases). The V gene lost 3 bases and the J gene lost 7 bases, with 10 bases spanning the gap. In germline, CDR1 is SGHTA, CDR2 FQGNSA. This CDR3 is built from 13 residues. The CDR3 spells CASSLGERQPQHF. CDR3 coding DNA: TGTGCCAGCAGCTTGGGGGAGAGGCAGCCCCAGCATTTT.

The V gene is TRBV5-1, the J gene TRBJ1-2; TRBD1 might be the D (5 bases). This CDR3 comprises 13 residues. V shed 5 bases and J shed 4 bases, with 12 bases lying between them. Germline CDR1 and CDR2: SGHRS and YFSETQ. As DNA, the CDR3 is TGCGCCAGCAGTCCTGACAGTCCCTATGGCTACACCTTC. Protein: CASSPDSPYGYTF.

This chain links TRBV6-1 with TRBJ1-1, with D perhaps matching TRBD1 (5 bases). Germline CDR1 is MNHNS and CDR2 is SASEGT. The CDR3 length is 13 residues. The V gene lost 6 bases and the J gene lost 7 bases, with 15 bases spanning the gap. This CDR3 reads CASRVTRDLEAFF. DNA of the CDR3: TGTGCCAGCAGGGTTACCAGGGACCTTGAAGCTTTCTTT.

The rearrangement links TRBV13 to TRBJ2-5; tentative D call: TRBD2 (5 bases). CDR1 and CDR2 from the germline V gene are PRHDT and FYEKMQ (reference sequence). Trimming removed 4 bases at V and 5 bases at J, with 14 bases between. There are 14 residues in the CDR3. CDR3 loop: CASSSRDSDETQYF. In DNA form, the CDR3 reads TGTGCCAGCAGCTCGCGTGATAGCGATGAGACCCAGTACTTC.

The V call is TRBV5-1, the J call TRBJ1-3; no reliable D call. The length of the CDR3 is 16 residues. V lost 0 bases, J lost 4 bases, and 14 bases lay in between. The germline gives CDR1 SGHRS, CDR2 YFSETQ. CDR3 bases: TGCGCCAGCAGCTTGGCATATGGTCAGGTCGGAAACACCATATATTTT. Amino acids: CASSLAYGQVGNTIYF.

V and J are TRBV2 and TRBJ1-3, with no clear D. The CDR3 length is 12 residues. Trimming took 9 bases from V and 3 from J, leaving 9 bases between them. Germline CDR1 reads SNHLY; CDR2 reads FYNNEI. For the CDR3, the DNA is TGTGCCAGAAATGGAGGTGGAAACACCATATATTTT. Protein sequence: CARNGGGNTIYF.

Only a few counts were recorded for this clone. The chain has TRBV29-1 and TRBJ2-1; 9 bases line up with TRBD2. Germline CDR1 is SQVTM and CDR2 is ANQGSEA. This CDR3 has 16 residues. V shed 1 base, J shed 9 bases, and the junction held 13 bases outside the gene matches. The CDR3 DNA reads TGCAGCGTTGAAGTATTAGCGGGGGTGTTGATGGGTGAGCAGTTCTTC. It translates to CSVEVLAGVLMGEQFF.

The chain has TRBV19 and TRBJ2-2, with D perhaps TRBD1 (5 bases). CDR3 length: 17 residues. The V gene's germline CDR1 is LNHDA and CDR2 SQIVND (reference sequence). V gave up 2 bases and J gave up 0 bases, with 13 bases separating them. DNA of the CDR3: TGTGCCAGTAGTATAACCCCCAGGGCCGCGAACACCGGGGAGCTGTTTTTT. It encodes CASSITPRAANTGELFF.

The chain combines TRBV9 with TRBJ2-3; the match to TRBD2 covers 10 bases. Germline CDR1 reads SGDLS; CDR2 reads YYNGEE. The CDR3 covers 15 residues. Unmatched junction bases numbered 4, after V lost 0 bases and J lost 6 bases. Here the CDR3 DNA reads TGTGCCAGCAGCGTAGTAGCGGGGGGCAAGGATACGCAGTATTTT. Encoded protein: CASSVVAGGKDTQYF.